This T cell receptor (beta chain) was sequenced in a study of monozygotic twins with cystic fibrosis. Study information: Three micrograms of fragmented DNA underwent approximately 15 PCR cycles for library preparation.

Trimming removed 1 base at V and 3 bases at J, with 9 bases between. The CDR3 extends over 14 amino acids. In germline, CDR1 is SGHTA, CDR2 FQGTGA. The table came from immunoSEQ multiplex PCR; TCRdb's copy has only in-frame clones and leaves some out. The sample includes around 10,000 clones, 96% seen only once; the top ten take roughly 0.89%. This sequence originates from a boy younger than 18 with cystic fibrosis. Sequencing used blood. The chain combines TRBV7-3 with TRBJ1-1; D unresolved. The CDR3 DNA reads TGTGCCAGCAGCTTAATCGGAGGCGACACTGAAGCTTTCTTT. Its translation: CASSLIGGDTEAFF.